The subject of this entry is one TCR beta chain. This clonotype was detected only a few times. It lacks a known antigen. The junction departs from germline at one end; a sequencing error may be responsible. This specimen belongs to a study of blood T cells in healthy people across ages (dated by TCRdb to 2015 to 2017). Context from the whole study: In model experiments, template switching captured roughly one uniquely barcoded TCR beta cDNA molecule for every two T cells. To avoid experimental bias, donors of different ages were distributed randomly across sequencing lanes. Donors were grouped into four age groups: young (average roughly 16 years), middle-aged (over 35), aged (approximately 67) and long-lived (approximately 75). The study analyzed two additional independent replicas of 1 million unique cDNA reads from the same blood draw for two donors, one aged 18 to 30 and one aged 80 or older. To track age-related changes in TCR beta repertoire diversity, the study relied on deep sequencing normalized with unique cDNA molecular identifiers.

Donors were a few dozen systemically healthy Caucasian individuals from Russia aged 6 to 90 years. Roughly 10 milliliters of peripheral blood were collected from each donor into EDTA-treated Vacutainer tubes. PBMCs were isolated by Ficoll-Paque density-gradient centrifugation, with at least 6 million obtained per sample. Trizol reagent was used to extract total RNA from PBMCs, with at least 6 micrograms per sample. For every donor, flow cytometry on a PBMC aliquot measured the percentage of naive CD45RAhigh/CD27high T cells. The library was obtained by 5' RACE. Sequenced on an Illumina HiSeq 2500. The second PCR ran for about 7 to 11 cycles and used a J-beta primer mix along with a sample-barcoded 5' primer. Each TCR beta cDNA molecule received a unique molecular identifier from a template-switch 5' adaptor carrying 12 random nucleotides. At least 2.5 million CDR3-containing paired-end reads were obtained from each sample. All of the RNA was converted into first-strand cDNA using the Mint cDNA synthesis kit, with a TRBC-specific oligonucleotide serving as the primer. Following uracil-DNA glycosylase treatment, all cDNA underwent a first 18-cycle PCR with the universal primers M1SS and BC2_uni_R. Concerning the study's data processing: For normalization, 1 million high-quality reads, each with a distinct molecular identifier, were randomly selected from each sample. Reads sharing molecular identifiers were discarded rather than binned into consensus sequences. MiTCR, run with a Q25 quality threshold and the strictest error-elimination algorithm, handled CDR3 identification, clonotype clustering and error correction. A nonparametric unseen species model with Euler transformation was used to estimate a lower bound on total TCR beta diversity. Using fastp trimming at Q25 and MiXCR clonotype assembly, TCRdb reanalyzed the public sequencing data and kept in-frame beta chains. Rows are unified per CDR3 protein, each entry keeping the most common DNA and genes. TCRdb's processing, not the authors' own work, is the source of the V and J calls. The sample table records 1.5 million to 2 million distinct CDR3 sequences; around 48% of these occur just once. Less than 2.5% of the sample comes from the top ten.

The CDR3 holds 15 amino acids from the cysteine to the phenylalanine. Only CDR3 DNA is held: 45 bases, read in frame from base 1. CDR1 MNHEY and CDR2 SVGEGT were looked up in the germline V gene. The paper's findings and limits, for the study overall: Donor CMV infection status was unknown, potentially confounding age-related changes in expanded clonotypes. Compared with the aged group, the long-lived group had more naive CD4+ T cells, fewer expanded clones and increased TCR diversity, a pattern suggesting age selection. Observed TCR beta diversity correlated strongly with the percentage of naive T cells measured by flow cytometry. Bulk unsorted PBMC profiling prevented conclusive comparison of naive and antigen-experienced compartments. Estimates of total diversity from one million sequenced T cells were regarded as lower bounds and underestimates. Observed TCR beta diversity per million T cells fell roughly linearly with age, and a significant reduction was already apparent by age roughly 40.

The clonotype originates from a woman aged 40 to 49 in good health. Sequenced input: blood. This receptor chain uses TRBV6-2 or TRBV6-3 and TRBJ2-1; the D gene is perhaps TRBD2, on 7 matching bases. The CDR3 protein sequence reads: CASIIDGGHPNQQFF. Here is the DNA: TGTGCCAGCATAATCGACGGGGGGCACCCCAATCAGCAGTTCTTC.